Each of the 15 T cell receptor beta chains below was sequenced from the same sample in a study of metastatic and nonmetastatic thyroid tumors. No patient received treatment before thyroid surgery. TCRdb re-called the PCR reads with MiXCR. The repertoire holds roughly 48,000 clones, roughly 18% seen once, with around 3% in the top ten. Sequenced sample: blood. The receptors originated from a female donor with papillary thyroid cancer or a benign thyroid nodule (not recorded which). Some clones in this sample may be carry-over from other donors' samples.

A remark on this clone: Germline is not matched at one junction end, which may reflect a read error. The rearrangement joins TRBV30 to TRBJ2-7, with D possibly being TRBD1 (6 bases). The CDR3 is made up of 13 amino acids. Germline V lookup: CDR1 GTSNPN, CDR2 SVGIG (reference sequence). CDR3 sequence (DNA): TGCGCCTGGAGGAGTGACAGGCCCTACGAGCAGTACTTC. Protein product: CAWRSDRPYEQYF. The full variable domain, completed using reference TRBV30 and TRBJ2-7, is SQTIHQWPATLVQPVGSPLSLECTVEGTSNPNLYWYRQAAGRGLQLLFYSVGIGQISSEVPQNLSASRPQDRQFILSSKKLLLSDSGFYLCAWRSDRPYEQYFGPGTRLTVT.

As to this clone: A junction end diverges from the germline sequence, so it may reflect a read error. The CDR3 DNA sequence: TGTGCCAGCAGCCGCCAGATTGGACAGGGCAAGCATTACTTC. Amino acid sequence: CASSRQIGQGKHYF. The chain joins TRBV6-2 or TRBV6-3 to TRBJ2-7; 8 bases fit TRBD1. This CDR3 has 14 amino acids. Germline CDR1 and CDR2: MNHEY and SVGEGT.

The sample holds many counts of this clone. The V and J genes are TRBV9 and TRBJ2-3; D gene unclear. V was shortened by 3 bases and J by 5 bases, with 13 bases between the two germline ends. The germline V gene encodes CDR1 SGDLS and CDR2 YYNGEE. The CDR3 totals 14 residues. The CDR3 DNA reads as TGTGCCAGCAGCGAAGATCTAAAAGGAGATACGCAGTATTTT. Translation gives CASSEDLKGDTQYF. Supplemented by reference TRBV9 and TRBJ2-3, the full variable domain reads DSGVTQTPKHLITATGQRVTLRCSPRSGDLSVYWYQQSLDQGLQFLIQYYNGEERAKGNILERFSAQQFPDLHSELNLSSLELGDSALYFCASSEDLKGDTQYFGPGTRLTVL.

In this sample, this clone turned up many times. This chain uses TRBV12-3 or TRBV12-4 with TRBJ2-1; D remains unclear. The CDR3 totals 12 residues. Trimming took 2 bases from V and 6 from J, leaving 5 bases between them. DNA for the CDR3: TGTGCCAGCAGTTTAAATTCCAATGAGCAGTTCTTC. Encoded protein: CASSLNSNEQFF.

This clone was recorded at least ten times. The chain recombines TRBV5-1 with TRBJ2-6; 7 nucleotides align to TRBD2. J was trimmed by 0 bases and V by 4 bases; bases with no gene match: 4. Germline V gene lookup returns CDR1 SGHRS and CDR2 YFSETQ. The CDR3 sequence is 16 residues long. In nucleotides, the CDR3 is TGCGCCAGCAGCCCCCGGACTAGCTCTGGGGCCAACGTCCTGACTTTC. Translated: CASSPRTSSGANVLTF. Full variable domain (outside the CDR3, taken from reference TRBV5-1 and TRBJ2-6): KAGVTQTPRYLIKTRGQQVTLSCSPISGHRSVSWYQQTPGQGLQFLFEYFSETQRNKGNFPGRFSGRQFSNSRSEMNVSTLELGDSALYLCASSPRTSSGANVLTFGAGSRLTVL.

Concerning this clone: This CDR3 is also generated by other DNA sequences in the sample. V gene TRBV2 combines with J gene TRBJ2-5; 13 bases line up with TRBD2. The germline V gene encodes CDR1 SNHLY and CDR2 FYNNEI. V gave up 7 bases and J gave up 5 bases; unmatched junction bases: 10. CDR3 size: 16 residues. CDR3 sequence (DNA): TGTGCCAGCACTCGACTAGCGGGAGGTGGAGGCGAGACCCAGTACTTC. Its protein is CASTRLAGGGGETQYF.

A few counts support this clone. Written as DNA, the CDR3 is TGTGCCAGCAGTGATGGGAGCTCTGGGGCCAACGTCCCTACTTTC. Translation: CASSDGSSGANVPTF. The chain employs TRBV6-1 and TRBJ2-6; D is tentatively TRBD1 or TRBD2 (5 bases each). Germline V CDR1 and CDR2: MNHNS, SASEGT. V gave up 3 bases and J gave up 19 bases, with 25 bases separating them. The CDR3 has 15 residues.

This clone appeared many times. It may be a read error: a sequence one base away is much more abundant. This CDR3 is CASTRDLYGHTF. The CDR3 DNA reads TGCGCCAGCACTAGGGACCTCTATGGCCACACCTTC. The rearrangement joins TRBV10-2 to TRBJ1-2, with D maybe TRBD1 (5 bases). The CDR3 has 12 residues. CDR1 WSHSY and CDR2 SAAADI come from the germline V gene.

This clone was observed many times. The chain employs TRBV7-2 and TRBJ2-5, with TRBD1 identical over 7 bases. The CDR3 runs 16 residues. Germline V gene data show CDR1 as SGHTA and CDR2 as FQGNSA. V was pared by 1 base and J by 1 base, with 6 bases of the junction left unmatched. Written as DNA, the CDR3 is TGTGCCAGCAGCTTAGGGACGACAGGGATCCAAGAGACCCAGTACTTC. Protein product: CASSLGTTGIQETQYF.

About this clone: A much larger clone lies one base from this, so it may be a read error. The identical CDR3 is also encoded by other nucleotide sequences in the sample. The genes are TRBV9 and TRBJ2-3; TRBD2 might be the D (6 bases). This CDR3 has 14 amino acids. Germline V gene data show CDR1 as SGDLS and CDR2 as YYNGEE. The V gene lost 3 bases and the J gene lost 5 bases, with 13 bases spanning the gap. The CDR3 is CASSGGLSRDTQYF. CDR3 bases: TGTGCCAGCAGCGGGGGACTCAGCCGAGATACGCAGTATTTT.

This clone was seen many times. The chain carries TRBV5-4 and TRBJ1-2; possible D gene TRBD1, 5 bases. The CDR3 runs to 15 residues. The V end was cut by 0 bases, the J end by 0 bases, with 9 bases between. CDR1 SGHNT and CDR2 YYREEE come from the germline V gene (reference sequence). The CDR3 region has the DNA TGTGCCAGCAGCTTGGGAGGACAAGCTAACTATGGCTACACCTTC. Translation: CASSLGGQANYGYTF.

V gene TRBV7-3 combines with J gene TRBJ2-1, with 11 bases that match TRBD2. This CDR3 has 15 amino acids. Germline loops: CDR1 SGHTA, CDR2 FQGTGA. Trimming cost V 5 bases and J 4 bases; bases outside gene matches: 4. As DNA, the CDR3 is TGTGCCAGCAGCACCCGACTAGCGGGGTACAATGAGCAGTTCTTC. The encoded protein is CASSTRLAGYNEQFF.

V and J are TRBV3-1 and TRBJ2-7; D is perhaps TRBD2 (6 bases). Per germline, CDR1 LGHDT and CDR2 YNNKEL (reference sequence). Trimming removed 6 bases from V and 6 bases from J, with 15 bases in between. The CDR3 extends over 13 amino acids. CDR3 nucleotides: TGTGCCAGCAGTGTGCGGGATGGCCGCGAGCAGTACTTC. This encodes CASSVRDGREQYF.

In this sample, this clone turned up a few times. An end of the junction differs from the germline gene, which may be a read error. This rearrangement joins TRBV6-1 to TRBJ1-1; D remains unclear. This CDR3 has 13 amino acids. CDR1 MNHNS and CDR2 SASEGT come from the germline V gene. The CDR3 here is CASRVQVAPETFF. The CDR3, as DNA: TGTGCCAGCAGGGTGCAGGTGGCTCCTGAAACTTTCTTT.

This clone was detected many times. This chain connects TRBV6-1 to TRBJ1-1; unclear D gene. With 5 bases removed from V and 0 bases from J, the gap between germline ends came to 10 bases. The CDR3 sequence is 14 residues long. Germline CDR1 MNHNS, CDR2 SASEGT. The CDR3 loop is CASSSTLMNTEAFF. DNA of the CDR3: TGTGCCAGCAGTTCGACACTTATGAACACTGAAGCTTTCTTT.